This T cell receptor beta chain was profiled in a study of blood T cell repertoires in COVID-19. As handled by the study authors: By means of reference gene primer amplification, nucleated cell counts were estimated. Repertoires were generated with immunoSEQ multiplex PCR, while TCRdb's copy carries only in-frame clones and drops some. V and J calls and clone size are copied from that table; D and trimming were computed from the DNA. The sample includes approximately 210,000 clones, approximately 82% of them seen just once. V lost 6 bases, J lost 4 bases, and 11 bases stayed unmatched. The germline V gene encodes CDR1 MNHEY and CDR2 SMNVEV (reference sequence). This CDR3 region has 16 residues.

The source is a middle-aged woman with acute or convalescent COVID-19. The specimen was peripheral blood. The chain is built from TRBV27 and TRBJ2-3; 9 positions match TRBD1. The CDR3 region has the DNA TGTGCCAGCAGCCTCCGGGACAGGGTATTACCAGATACGCAGTATTTT. Its protein is CASSLRDRVLPDTQYF.